This passage covers 31 T cell receptor beta chains from one sample sequenced in a study of ipilimumab plus nivolumab after autologous stem cell transplantation. Produced via immunoSEQ multiplex PCR; TCRdb's table is partial and in-frame only. The repertoire holds fewer than 20,000 clones, with around 81% as singletons. The sample consisted of PBMCs, taken in a trial of ipilimumab plus nivolumab as post-transplant consolidation. The source is a male donor with diffuse large B-cell lymphoma.

The chain has TRBV6-1 and TRBJ2-5; D may be TRBD2 (6 bases). The last part of the DNA fits TRBJ2-7 better; the J call may be wrong. Germline assignment: CDR1 MNHNS and CDR2 SASEGT. The CDR3 spans 15 residues. CDR3 nucleotide sequence: TGTGCCAGCAGTGAACAGGGTCGGGGGACCTACGAGCAGTACTTC. As protein: CASSEQGRGTYEQYF.

The rearrangement joins TRBV5-5 to TRBJ2-3; 10 positions match TRBD1. There are 14 residues in the CDR3. V dropped 4 bases and J dropped 4; count of bases not matched to a gene: 3. CDR1 and CDR2 (germline): SGHKS, YYEKEE (reference sequence). The CDR3 here is CASSRTGGSDTQYF. The CDR3 DNA follows: TGTGCCAGCAGCCGGACAGGGGGTTCAGATACGCAGTATTTT. Filled out from reference TRBV5-5 and TRBJ2-3, the complete variable domain reads DAGVTQSPTHLIKTRGQQVTLRCSPISGHKSVSWYQQVLGQGPQFIFQYYEKEERGRGNFPDRFSARQFPNYSSELNVNALLLGDSALYLCASSRTGGSDTQYFGPGTRLTVL.

V gene TRBV5-6 combines with J gene TRBJ2-2, with TRBD1 as a possible D gene (5 bases). Looked up from germline, CDR1 is SGHDT and CDR2 is YYEEEE. The CDR3 has 16 amino acids. V lost 1 base and J 4 bases, leaving 14 bases between the germline ends. The CDR3, as DNA: TGTGCCAGCAGCTTGCGGCAGGGAAGTACCACCGGGGAGCTGTTTTTT. The encoded protein is CASSLRQGSTTGELFF.

The J gene is TRBJ1-1, the V gene TRBV6-4, with a tentative D call TRBD1 (6 bases). This CDR3 spans 19 amino acids. The ends were cut back, 6 bases at V and 1 base at J, with 27 bases in the middle. The germline gives CDR1 MRHNA, CDR2 SNTAGT. CDR3 DNA: TGTGCCAGCAGGGACAGACCAGACCCTCTAAACCCGTGGAACACTGAAGCTTTCTTT. The encoded protein is CASRDRPDPLNPWNTEAFF.

V gene TRBV6-1 combines with J gene TRBJ2-7, with D tentatively TRBD2 (6 bases). From germline, CDR1 is MNHNS and CDR2 SASEGT. The CDR3 has 11 residues. V was clipped by 7 bases and J by 4 bases, with 8 bases between them. CDR3 protein: CASTGGYEQYF. The DNA of the CDR3 is TGTGCCAGCACCGGGGGATACGAGCAGTACTTC.

The chain employs TRBV10-1 and TRBJ2-3, with 14 nucleotides matching TRBD2. Germline assignment: CDR1 WNHNN and CDR2 SYGVQD (reference sequence). There are 16 residues in the CDR3. With 8 bases clipped from V and 5 bases from J, the junction kept 9 bases outside the gene matches. The CDR3 here is CASGRLAGGPGDTQYF. The CDR3 DNA is TGCGCCAGCGGCCGACTAGCGGGGGGGCCTGGAGATACGCAGTATTTT.

CDR3 residues: CASSSDRGRDTIYF. CDR3 bases: TGTGCCAGCAGTTCGGACAGGGGGAGGGACACCATATATTTT. The V and J genes are TRBV28 and TRBJ1-3, with 10 bases fitting TRBD1. V gave up 4 bases and J gave up 8 bases; unmatched junction bases: 5. The CDR3 length is 14 residues. Germline V gene sequence: CDR1 MDHEN, CDR2 SYDVKM.

The chain is built from TRBV5-1 and TRBJ1-3, with TRBD1 matching over 8 bases. The CDR3 is 16 residues long. The V segment lost 3 bases and the J segment 0 bases; nucleotides outside the gene matches: 5. Per germline, CDR1 SGHRS and CDR2 YFSETQ. The CDR3 nucleotides are TGCGCCAGCAGCTACGGACAGGGTGACTCTGGAAACACCATATATTTT. This translates into CASSYGQGDSGNTIYF.

V is TRBV30 and J is TRBJ1-2; no definite D call. Trimming took 1 base from V and 1 from J, leaving 7 bases between them. The CDR3 is 13 residues long. From germline, CDR1 is GTSNPN and CDR2 SVGIG (reference sequence). The CDR3 reads CAWSGLHNYGYTF. CDR3 in DNA: TGTGCCTGGAGTGGGCTTCATAACTATGGCTACACCTTC.

V is TRBV2 and J is TRBJ2-5; D gene ambiguous. V dropped 6 bases and J dropped 2 bases, with 4 bases sitting between them. CDR3 size: 11 residues. Germline lookup yields CDR1 SNHLY and CDR2 FYNNEI. CDR3 amino acids: CASSRQETQYF. The DNA for the CDR3 is TGTGCCAGCAGCCGACAAGAGACCCAGTACTTC. The variable domain in full, completed from reference TRBV2 and TRBJ2-5, reads EPEVTQTPSHQVTQMGQEVILRCVPISNHLYFYWYRQILGQKVEFLVSFYNNEISEKSEIFDDQFSVERPDGSNFTLKIRSTKLEDSAMYFCASSRQETQYFGPGTRLLVL.

V and J are TRBV6-6 and TRBJ2-7; D ambiguous. The germline gives CDR1 MNHNY, CDR2 SVGAGI (reference sequence). CDR3 length: 14 amino acids. V was pared by 6 bases and J by 2 bases, with 14 bases between. The CDR3 DNA sequence: TGTGCCAGCAGCCCCCTGGAGAAACCCTACGAGCAGTACTTC. This sequence encodes CASSPLEKPYEQYF.

V usage is TRBV19 and J usage is TRBJ2-7; D is ambiguous. This CDR3 region has 12 residues. The germline CDR1 and CDR2 sequences are LNHDA and SQIVND (reference sequence). The V end was cut by 6 bases, the J end by 2 bases, with 8 bases between. CDR3: CASRGSTYEQYF. The CDR3 DNA reads TGTGCCAGTAGAGGATCCACCTACGAGCAGTACTTC.

The rearrangement links TRBV6-6 to TRBJ2-7; D not resolved. Trimming stripped 0 bases from V and 7 bases from J, with 7 bases between. From germline, CDR1 is MNHNY and CDR2 SVGAGI (reference sequence). CDR3 size: 12 residues. In DNA form, the CDR3 reads TGTGCCAGCAGTTACTCGATCTGGGAGCAGTACTTC. Its protein is CASSYSIWEQYF.

The chain employs TRBV5-1 and TRBJ2-1, with 11 bases fitting TRBD2. CDR1 is SGHRS and CDR2 is YFSETQ in the germline V gene. The CDR3 contains 16 residues. With 3 bases clipped from V and 4 bases from J, the junction kept 6 bases outside the gene matches. The CDR3, as DNA: TGCGCCAGCAGCTCTGGCGGGACTAGCGGTTACAATGAGCAGTTCTTC. Translating it yields CASSSGGTSGYNEQFF.

This rearrangement joins TRBV5-6 to TRBJ2-3; D may be TRBD1 (6 bases). Germline V CDR1 and CDR2: SGHDT, YYEEEE. Trimming left V 1 base short and J 0 bases short, with 9 bases between. The CDR3 contains 15 residues. The CDR3 bases are TGTGCCAGCAGCTTGCAGGGGCCCAGCACAGATACGCAGTATTTT. This codes for CASSLQGPSTDTQYF.

The chain links TRBV5-6 to TRBJ2-1, with D unclear. The germline V gene encodes CDR1 SGHDT and CDR2 YYEEEE. The CDR3 loop spans 14 amino acids. The germline V and J ends were trimmed by 3 bases and 4 bases, with 11 bases remaining between them. The CDR3 sequence: CASSSSILYNEQFF. CDR3 bases: TGTGCCAGCAGCTCGTCTATCTTGTACAATGAGCAGTTCTTC. Using reference TRBV5-6 and TRBJ2-1 for the parts outside the CDR3, the full variable domain is DAGVTQSPTHLIKTRGQQVTLRCSPKSGHDTVSWYQQALGQGPQFIFQYYEEEERQRGNFPDRFSGHQFPNYSSELNVNALLLGDSALYLCASSSSILYNEQFFGPGTRLTVL.

The V gene is TRBV9, the J gene TRBJ2-3, with TRBD2 matching 8 bases. With V trimmed by 5 bases and J by 1 base, 3 bases remained unmatched. The CDR3 contains 14 residues. The germline gives CDR1 SGDLS, CDR2 YYNGEE. The CDR3 DNA reads TGTGCCAGCAGTCAACTAGCGGGCACAGATACGCAGTATTTT. It codes for CASSQLAGTDTQYF.

The V call is TRBV10-3, the J call TRBJ1-1; D is uncertain. Trimming cost V 3 bases and J 0 bases, with 5 bases left between them. Germline V lookup: CDR1 ENHRY, CDR2 SYGVKD. This CDR3 is built from 13 residues. CDR3 residues: CAISEEVNTEAFF. In DNA form, the CDR3 reads TGTGCCATCAGTGAAGAGGTGAACACTGAAGCTTTCTTT.

V usage is TRBV7-2 and J usage is TRBJ1-3; 12 nucleotides line up with TRBD1. CDR3 length equals 19 residues. Germline V gene lookup returns CDR1 SGHTA and CDR2 FQGNSA. With 5 bases clipped from V and 2 bases from J, the junction kept 13 bases outside the gene matches. Here the CDR3 DNA reads TGTGCCAGCAGCACCCGGTTAGGGGGACAGGGGGCAGCTGGAAACACCATATATTTT. It is translated as CASSTRLGGQGAAGNTIYF.

Notes on this clone: Compared with germline, one end of the junction differs, possibly owing to a read error. The V call is TRBV2, the J call TRBJ2-7, with 8 bases fitting TRBD2. Germline V gene sequence: CDR1 SNHLY, CDR2 FYNNEI. The CDR3 is made up of 14 amino acids. As DNA, the CDR3 is TGTGCCAGCAGTCCTCGAAGCCCGGGACGGGAGGGGGACTTC. Residues: CASSPRSPGREGDF.

The chain employs TRBV5-4 and TRBJ1-1; the match to TRBD1 covers 7 bases. V lost 4 bases and J lost 7; bases outside the gene matches: 4. The CDR3 is 12 amino acids. Germline assignment: CDR1 SGHNT and CDR2 YYREEE (reference sequence). CDR3 protein: CASSATGREAFF. The DNA of the CDR3 is TGTGCCAGCAGCGCGACAGGGCGTGAAGCTTTCTTT.

The V call is TRBV5-4, the J call TRBJ2-2; 7 nucleotides match TRBD1. The germline gives CDR1 SGHNT, CDR2 YYREEE (reference sequence). The CDR3 loop spans 15 amino acids. J was trimmed by 0 bases and V by 1 base; bases with no gene match: 0. The CDR3 reads CASSLTGANTGELFF. DNA of the CDR3: TGTGCCAGCAGCTTGACAGGGGCGAACACCGGGGAGCTGTTTTTT.

This sequence joins TRBV27 and TRBJ1-6, with D perhaps matching TRBD1 (5 bases). This CDR3 is built from 14 residues. Germline CDR1 is MNHEY and CDR2 is SMNVEV (reference sequence). The ends were cut back, 1 base at V and 7 bases at J, with 8 bases in the middle. CDR3 sequence reads: CASSLYPGNSPLHF. The CDR3 DNA is TGTGCCAGCAGTTTATACCCAGGGAATTCACCCCTCCACTTT.

The chain has TRBV13 and TRBJ2-2; TRBD1 is a possible D gene (5 bases). Deletions cut 3 bases from V and 4 bases from J, with 9 bases between. The CDR3 contains 14 residues. Germline values: CDR1 PRHDT, CDR2 FYEKMQ (reference sequence). CDR3 DNA: TGTGCCAGCAGCTTGTGGGGCAGCACCGGGGAGCTGTTTTTT. This translates into CASSLWGSTGELFF.

This sequence joins TRBV7-3 and TRBJ1-6; weak D call: TRBD1 (5 bases). There are 18 residues in the CDR3. V gave up 1 base and J gave up 13 bases, with 26 bases separating them. Germline V gene data show CDR1 as SGHTA and CDR2 as FQGTGA. The CDR3 coding sequence is TGTGCCAGCAGCTTAAACCCCGTGGACGGGACGGGAGTCTCTCCCCTCCACTTT. Amino acid sequence: CASSLNPVDGTGVSPLHF.

The V and J genes are TRBV28 and TRBJ2-1; D could derive from TRBD1 or TRBD2 (6 bases each). CDR1 is MDHEN, CDR2 SYDVKM, per germline. Trimming took off 4 bases at V and 7 bases at J, with 11 bases between the two ends. The CDR3 totals 13 residues. The CDR3 nucleotides are TGTGCCAGCAGTTGGGGGGCTACAAATGAGCAGTTCTTC. Its protein is CASSWGATNEQFF.

This sequence joins TRBV5-1 and TRBJ1-2; 10 bases are a match to TRBD1. Unmatched junction bases numbered 15, after V lost 5 bases and J lost 8 bases. The V gene's germline CDR1 is SGHRS and CDR2 YFSETQ. The CDR3 has 16 residues. The CDR3 region has the DNA TGCGCCAGCAGGCCGTCTTTGACAGGGGGCGCCGGGGGCTACACCTTC. Encoded protein: CASRPSLTGGAGGYTF.

The rearrangement joins TRBV5-1 to TRBJ1-3; D may be TRBD1 (6 bases). Germline V CDR1 and CDR2: SGHRS, YFSETQ. The CDR3 contains 16 residues. The V end was cut by 2 bases, the J end by 1 base, with 13 bases between. CDR3 region: CASSFPGQPSGNTIYF. The CDR3 DNA reads TGCGCCAGCAGCTTCCCCGGACAGCCTTCTGGAAACACCATATATTTT. Variable domain in full (rest from reference TRBV5-1 and TRBJ1-3): KAGVTQTPRYLIKTRGQQVTLSCSPISGHRSVSWYQQTPGQGLQFLFEYFSETQRNKGNFPGRFSGRQFSNSRSEMNVSTLELGDSALYLCASSFPGQPSGNTIYFGEGSWLTVV.

The V and J genes are TRBV19 and TRBJ2-7; either TRBD1 or TRBD2 may fit D (6 bases each). Between the trimmed V and J ends, which lost 1 base and 3 bases, there was a span of 13 bases. CDR3 length: 15 residues. Germline V lookup: CDR1 LNHDA, CDR2 SQIVND (reference sequence). For the CDR3, the DNA is TGTGCCAGTAGTATAGGATCCGGGGGCGACTACGAGCAGTACTTC. Amino acid sequence: CASSIGSGGDYEQYF.

V usage is TRBV9 and J usage is TRBJ2-3; the D is unclear. There are 15 residues in the CDR3. Germline values: CDR1 SGDLS, CDR2 YYNGEE. V was shortened by 0 bases and J by 6 bases, with 14 bases between the two germline ends. The CDR3 nucleotides read TGTGCCAGCAGCGTAGTAGGAATAGCCGCGGATACGCAGTATTTT. Encoded protein: CASSVVGIAADTQYF. Full variable domain (missing parts from reference TRBV9 and TRBJ2-3): DSGVTQTPKHLITATGQRVTLRCSPRSGDLSVYWYQQSLDQGLQFLIQYYNGEERAKGNILERFSAQQFPDLHSELNLSSLELGDSALYFCASSVVGIAADTQYFGPGTRLTVL.

The chain couples TRBV7-6 to TRBJ2-5; TRBD2 aligns across 12 bases. Germline V lookup: CDR1 SGHVS, CDR2 FNYEAQ. The junction had 16 bases not matched to a gene; V was cut back by 4 bases and J by 4 bases. The CDR3 extends over 19 amino acids. The CDR3 sequence is CASSSLLAGGPTTRETQYF. CDR3 nucleotide sequence: TGTGCCAGCAGCTCTCTACTAGCGGGGGGCCCTACTACGAGAGAGACCCAGTACTTC.